These 3 T cell receptor beta chains were sequenced from one sample in a study of cytotoxic CD8 clonotypes in ibrutinib-treated CLL. Produced via immunoSEQ multiplex PCR; TCRdb's table is partial and in-frame only. Among approximately 5,500 clones, under 70% were seen once, and the ten largest hold just over 40%. Here the sequenced sample was PBMCs, taken before ibrutinib treatment. These receptors were collected from a human donor with chronic lymphocytic leukemia.

This rearrangement joins TRBV4-3 to TRBJ1-5; D remains ambiguous. Between the trimmed V and J ends, which lost 1 base and 4 bases, there was a span of 11 bases. CDR3 length equals 15 residues. Germline V lookup: CDR1 LGHNA, CDR2 YSLEER. CDR3 in DNA: TGCGCCAGCAGCCAAGTTTGGTCTGGGAATCAGCCCCAGCATTTT. Translation gives CASSQVWSGNQPQHF.

The CDR3 DNA reads TGCAGCGTTTCCCGGGGATCAGGCTACACCTTC. Translation: CSVSRGSGYTF. The V and J genes are TRBV29-1 and TRBJ1-2; D ambiguous. The CDR3 extends over 11 amino acids. From germline, CDR1 is SQVTM and CDR2 ANQGSEA. Trimming took 5 bases from V and 8 from J, leaving 12 bases between them.

The chain combines TRBV7-8 with TRBJ2-3; D not certain. The CDR3 consists of 14 residues. Trimming took 5 bases from V and 1 from J, leaving 10 bases between them. Germline V lookup: CDR1 SGHVS, CDR2 FQNEAQ. For the CDR3, the DNA is TGTGCCAGCAGCACCATTCCGGGCACAGATACGCAGTATTTT. Protein: CASSTIPGTDTQYF.